One sample yielded the 4 T cell receptor beta chains listed below, sequenced in a study of shared clonotypes between healthy human individuals (dated by TCRdb to the early 2020s). To prepare the library, the immunoSEQ multiplex PCR assay was applied. TCRdb obtained this table from immuneACCESS and retained in-frame rearrangements with V and J assigned. These tables miss some clones; where compared with another copy, unresolved V genes account for less than half of the shortfall, and the remainder is unexplained. Across this sample there are hundreds of thousands of clones, with approximately 97% seen only once. Jointly, the top ten make up around 0.3% of the sample. What was sequenced was memory CD8+ T cells sorted from blood. The cell subset or site label, as the study defines it: CD45RO+ cells pooled with CCR7-negative TemRA cells. The receptor set was obtained from a man aged 30-40 years in good health.

This clone is a singleton in its sample. The genes are TRBV7-2 and TRBJ1-2; D is undetermined. Trimming stripped 5 bases from V and 7 bases from J, with 11 bases between. CDR3 length: 12 residues. Looked up from germline, CDR1 is SGHTA and CDR2 is FQGNSA. The CDR3 protein is CASSPLQTGYTF. As DNA, the CDR3 is TGTGCCAGCAGCCCCCTTCAGACTGGCTACACCTTC.

About this clone: Other nucleotide sequences in the sample specify the same CDR3. The chain carries TRBV28 and TRBJ1-2; D unclear. Germline assignment: CDR1 MDHEN and CDR2 SYDVKM. The CDR3 extends over 11 amino acids. The germline V and J ends were trimmed by 4 bases and 4 bases, with 4 bases remaining between them. The CDR3 nucleotides read TGTGCCAGCAGTTCAGTCTATGGCTACACCTTC. It specifies CASSSVYGYTF.

The CDR3 spells CASSLDGGRGTDTQYF. The CDR3 DNA sequence: TGTGCCAGCAGCTTAGATGGGGGGCGAGGGACAGATACGCAGTATTTT. The V call is TRBV7-9, the J call TRBJ2-3; D may be TRBD1 or TRBD2 (6 bases each). The CDR3 has 16 residues. Trimming removed 1 base at V and 3 bases at J, with 14 bases between. Germline assignment: CDR1 SEHNR and CDR2 FQNEAQ (reference sequence).

The chain is built from TRBV5-6 and TRBJ2-7; TRBD2 agrees at 8 bases. The germline gives CDR1 SGHDT, CDR2 YYEEEE. V trimming: 2 bases; J trimming: 2 bases; junction bases outside the gene matches: 6. CDR3 length: 15 residues. CDR3 amino acids: CASSFTSGRPYEQYF. CDR3 nucleotide sequence: TGTGCCAGCAGCTTCACTAGCGGAAGACCCTACGAGCAGTACTTC.